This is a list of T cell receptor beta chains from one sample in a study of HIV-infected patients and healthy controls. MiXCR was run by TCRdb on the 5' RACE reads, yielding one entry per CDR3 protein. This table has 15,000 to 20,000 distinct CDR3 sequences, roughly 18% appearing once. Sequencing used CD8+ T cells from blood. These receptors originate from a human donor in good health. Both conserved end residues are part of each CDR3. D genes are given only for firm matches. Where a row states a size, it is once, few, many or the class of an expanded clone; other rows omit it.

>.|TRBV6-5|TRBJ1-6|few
TGTGCCAGCAGCGCGCCACAGGGATTGTTAACTTCACCCCTCCACTTT
CASSAPQGLLTSPLHF
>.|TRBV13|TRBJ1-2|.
TGTGCCAGCAGCGCGAAGTCCCAAGCGAGGGGCTACACCTTC
CASSAKSQARGYTF
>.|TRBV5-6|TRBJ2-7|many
TGTGCCAGCAGCCCCACCGTGGGGTACTACGAGCAGTACTTC
CASSPTVGYYEQYF
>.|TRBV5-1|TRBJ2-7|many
TGCGCCAGCAGCACCTCGCGGGACTCCTCCTACGAGCAGTACTTC
CASSTSRDSSYEQYF
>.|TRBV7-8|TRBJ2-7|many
TGTGCCAGCAGCCCGGGGGTCGAGCAGTACTTC
CASSPGVEQYF
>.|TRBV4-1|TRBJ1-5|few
TGCGCCAGCAGCCAAGTAATTGGGGCAACAGCGGGCAATCAGCCCCAGCATTTT
CASSQVIGATAGNQPQHF
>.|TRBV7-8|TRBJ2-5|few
TGTGCCAGCAGCCTAGGACCACCCCAAGAGACCCAGTACTTC
CASSLGPPQETQYF
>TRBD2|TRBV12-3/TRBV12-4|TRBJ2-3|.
TGTGCCAGCAGTTTTGGGGCTGGGGGGGAGTATTTT
CASSFGAGGEYF
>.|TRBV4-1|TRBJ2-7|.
TGCGCCAGCAGCCAACCTAACCCAGCGTACGAGCAGTACTTC
CASSQPNPAYEQYF
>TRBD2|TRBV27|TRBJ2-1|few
TGTGCCAGCAGTCAAACCACGGGACTAGGCAATGAGCAGTTCTTC
CASSQTTGLGNEQFF
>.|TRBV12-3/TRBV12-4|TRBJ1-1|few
TGTGCCAGCAGCAAAAACAAGAACACTGAAGCTTTCTTT
CASSKNKNTEAFF
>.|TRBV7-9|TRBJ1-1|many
TGTGCCAGCAGCTTAGTTGGCCGGCAGAGGAACACTGAAGCTTTCTTT
CASSLVGRQRNTEAFF
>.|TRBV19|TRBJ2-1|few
TGTGCCAGTAGTATCGTGGACAGCAATGAGCAGTTCTTC
CASSIVDSNEQFF
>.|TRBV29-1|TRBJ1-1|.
TGCAGCGTTGCCCTTGGACACTCAGATGAAGCTTTCTTT
CSVALGHSDEAFF
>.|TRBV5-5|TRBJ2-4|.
TGTGCCAGCAGCTCTAAAAACATTCAGTACTTC
CASSSKNIQYF
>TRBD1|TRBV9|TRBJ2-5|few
TGTGCCAGCAGCGTGTGGGACAGACAAGAGACCCAGTACTTC
CASSVWDRQETQYF
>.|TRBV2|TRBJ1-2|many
TGTGCCAGCAGTGAGGCAGGGTTCGGACATGGCTACACCTTC
CASSEAGFGHGYTF
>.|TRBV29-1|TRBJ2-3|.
TGCAGCGTTGTCCAGGGGGGATGGACAGATACGCAGTATTTT
CSVVQGGWTDTQYF
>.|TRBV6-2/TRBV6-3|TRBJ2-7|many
TGTGCCAGCAAAGGGGGACCGGGTAGCTCCTACGAGCAGTACTTC
CASKGGPGSSYEQYF
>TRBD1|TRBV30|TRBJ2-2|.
TGTGCCTGGAGTTACAGGGGACAGACCTACACCGGGGAGCTGTTTTTT
CAWSYRGQTYTGELFF
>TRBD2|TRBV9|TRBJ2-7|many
TGTGCCAGCAGCGTAGATTCGGGGGGGTACGAGCAGTACTTC
CASSVDSGGYEQYF
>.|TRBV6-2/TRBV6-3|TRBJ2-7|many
TGTGCCAGCAGCCATGGACAGACCTACGAGCAGTACTTC
CASSHGQTYEQYF
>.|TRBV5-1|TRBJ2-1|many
TGCGCCAGCAGCTTTGTGGAGTACGTTTTCAGCAATGAGCAGTTCTTC
CASSFVEYVFSNEQFF
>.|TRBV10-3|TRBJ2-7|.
TGTGCCATCAGTGAGTCGTGGGAGCAGTACTTC
CAISESWEQYF
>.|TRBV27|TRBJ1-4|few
TGTGCCAGCAGTTTATATGTTGGAACTAATGAAAAACTGTTTTTT
CASSLYVGTNEKLFF
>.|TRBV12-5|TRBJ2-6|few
TGTGCTAGTGGTTTAACCCCCGTCCTGACTTTC
CASGLTPVLTF
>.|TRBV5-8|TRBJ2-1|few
TGTGCCAGCAGCTTGGGCGGTTTCGGCAATGAGCAGTTCTTC
CASSLGGFGNEQFF
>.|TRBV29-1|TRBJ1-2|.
TGCAGCGCCCCCGTGGGCAGGGTGAACTATGGCTACACCTTC
CSAPVGRVNYGYTF
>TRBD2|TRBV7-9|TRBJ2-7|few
TGTGCCAGCAGCCTGACTAGCGAGTGGGGCTACGAGCAGTACTTC
CASSLTSEWGYEQYF
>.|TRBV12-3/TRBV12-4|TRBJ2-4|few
TGTGCCAGCAGTTCCCCCGCTGGTCGTAAAGCCAAAAACATTCAGTACTTC
CASSSPAGRKAKNIQYF
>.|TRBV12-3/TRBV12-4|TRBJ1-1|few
TGTGCCAGCAGCAGTGGGAATGGGGGGAACACTGAAGCTTTCTTT
CASSSGNGGNTEAFF
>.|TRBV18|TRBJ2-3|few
TGTGCCAGCTCACTGACAGGCTCCACAGATACGCAGTATTTT
CASSLTGSTDTQYF
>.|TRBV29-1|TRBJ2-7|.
TGCAGCGTTCGGGGCCGGGACCTCTTTGGAGTGGACGAGCAGTACTTC
CSVRGRDLFGVDEQYF
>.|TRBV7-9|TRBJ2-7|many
TGTGCCAGCAGCTCTACCAAGGACACGCAATCTCCGTACGAGCAGTACTTC
CASSSTKDTQSPYEQYF
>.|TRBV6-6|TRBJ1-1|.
TGTGCCAGCAGCCCTGGGCCAAACACTGAAGCTTTCTTT
CASSPGPNTEAFF
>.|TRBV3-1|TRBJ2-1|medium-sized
TGTGCCAGCAGCCAAGGCGCTCCCAGCTCCTACAATGAGCAGTTCTTC
CASSQGAPSSYNEQFF
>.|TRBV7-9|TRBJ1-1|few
TGTGCCAGCAGCCCTGGGTGGGGAACTGAAGCTTTCTTT
CASSPGWGTEAFF
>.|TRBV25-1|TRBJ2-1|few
TGTGCCAGCAGTTTCAATGAGCAGTTCTTC
CASSFNEQFF
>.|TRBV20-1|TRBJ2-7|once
TGCAGTGCTAGAGAAGGGGGCTACGAGCAGTACTTC
CSAREGGYEQYF
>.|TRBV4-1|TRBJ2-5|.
TGCGCCAGCAGCCAAGTGGCCGGACCACAAGAGACCCAGTACTTC
CASSQVAGPQETQYF
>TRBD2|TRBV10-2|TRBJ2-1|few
TGCGCCAGTTCTACTAGCGGGGGCTACAATGAGCAGTTCTTC
CASSTSGGYNEQFF
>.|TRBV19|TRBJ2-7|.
TGTGCCAGTACCGGCAGGGGATCCTACGAGCAGTACTTC
CASTGRGSYEQYF
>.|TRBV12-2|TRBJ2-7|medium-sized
TGTGCAAGTCGCTCCAACCTTAAGGGGACAGGTTTTGGATACGAGCAGTACTTC
CASRSNLKGTGFGYEQYF